The T cell receptor beta chain under discussion was sequenced for a study of cytomegalovirus exposure and HLA in healthy donors. PCR used 60 Vbeta primers and 13 Jbeta primers. Assay: immunoSEQ multiplex PCR; the TCRdb copy retains only in-frame clones and omits some. The sample holds around 230,000 clones; 82% are singletons and the top ten take approximately 6%. This clone was counted a single time. CDR3 length: 14 residues. Looked up from germline, CDR1 is SGHDT and CDR2 is YYEEEE. V was pared by 4 bases and J by 10 bases, with 7 bases of the junction left unmatched. The sequenced material came from PBMCs. This sequence originates from a man aged 40-49 years in good health and CMV-seropositive. V and J are TRBV5-6 and TRBJ1-3, with 11 bases that match TRBD1. The DNA of the CDR3 is TGTGCCAGCAGCGCCCGGGACAGGGGGTTTACCATATATTTT. Amino acids: CASSARDRGFTIYF.